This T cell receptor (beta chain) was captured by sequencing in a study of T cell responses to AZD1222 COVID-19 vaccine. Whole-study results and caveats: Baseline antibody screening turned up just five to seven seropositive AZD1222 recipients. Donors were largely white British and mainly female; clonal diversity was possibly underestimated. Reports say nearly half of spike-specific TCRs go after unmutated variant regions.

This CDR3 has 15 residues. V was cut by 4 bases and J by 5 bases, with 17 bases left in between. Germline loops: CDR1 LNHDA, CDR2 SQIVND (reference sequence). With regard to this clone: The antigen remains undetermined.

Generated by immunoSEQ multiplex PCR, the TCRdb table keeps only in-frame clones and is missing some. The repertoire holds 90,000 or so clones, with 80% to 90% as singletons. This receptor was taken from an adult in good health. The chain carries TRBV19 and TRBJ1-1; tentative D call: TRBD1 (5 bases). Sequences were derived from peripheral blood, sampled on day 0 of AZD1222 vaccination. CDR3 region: CASSTLGGGLTEAFF. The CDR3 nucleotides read TGTGCCAGTAGTACCCTGGGGGGGGGTCTAACTGAAGCTTTCTTT. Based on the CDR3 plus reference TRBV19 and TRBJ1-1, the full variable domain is DGGITQSPKYLFRKEGQNVTLSCEQNLNHDAMYWYRQDPGQGLRLIYYSQIVNDFQKGDIAEGYSVSREKKESFPLTVTSAQKNPTAFYLCASSTLGGGLTEAFFGQGTRLTVV.